The 27 T cell receptor beta chains below come from one sample, sequenced in a study of cytomegalovirus exposure and HLA in healthy donors. Both 60 Vbeta primers and 13 Jbeta primers went into the PCR. Clones were sequenced by immunoSEQ multiplex PCR, and TCRdb holds only the in-frame ones, with some missing. The sample contains tens of thousands of clones, roughly three quarters of which appear only once. Sequencing was performed on PBMCs. These receptors came from a woman in her thirties or forties in good health and CMV-seropositive.

The chain carries TRBV28 and TRBJ1-1; TRBD1 might be the D (6 bases). The V gene's germline CDR1 is MDHEN and CDR2 SYDVKM. The CDR3 sequence is 16 residues long. V gave up 3 bases and J gave up 1 base, with 15 bases separating them. The chain's CDR3 is CASSFPTRGRNTEAFF. The CDR3 bases are TGTGCCAGCAGTTTCCCCACCAGGGGCCGGAACACTGAAGCTTTCTTT.

CDR3 amino acids: CASSVGLSGELFF. In nucleotides, the CDR3 is TGTGCCAGCAGCGTAGGACTATCTGGGGAGCTGTTTTTT. The chain couples TRBV9 to TRBJ2-2; perhaps TRBD2 as D (5 bases). Trimming left V 0 bases short and J 8 bases short, with 8 bases between. The CDR3 is 13 amino acids. Germline CDR1 is SGDLS and CDR2 is YYNGEE.

This clone occurred once. The V call is TRBV5-4, the J call TRBJ2-7; 10 positions agree with TRBD1. The germline CDR1 and CDR2 sequences are SGHNT and YYREEE (reference sequence). The V gene end was trimmed by 4 bases and the J gene end by 3 bases; junction bases not matched to a gene: 16. This CDR3 has 18 amino acids. In DNA, the CDR3 is TGTGCCAGCAGCCCCTCCGGGACAGGGGCCCGGGTGTACTACGAGCAGTACTTC. As protein: CASSPSGTGARVYYEQYF.

The V and J genes are TRBV9 and TRBJ1-3; 7 nucleotides agree with TRBD1. The ends lost 4 bases at V and 2 bases at J; junction bases unmatched: 6. This CDR3 is 15 amino acids long. Germline V gene sequence: CDR1 SGDLS, CDR2 YYNGEE. This CDR3 is CASSPGTAPGNTIYF. The CDR3 nucleotides are TGTGCCAGCAGCCCAGGGACAGCCCCTGGAAACACCATATATTTT.

CDR3 in amino acids: CASQGLAGGSYEQYF. The CDR3, as DNA: TGCGCCAGCCAGGGACTAGCGGGGGGGTCCTACGAGCAGTACTTC. The rearrangement joins TRBV5-1 to TRBJ2-7; 16 bases map to TRBD2. Unmatched junction bases numbered 2, after V lost 7 bases and J lost 1 base. CDR1 SGHRS and CDR2 YFSETQ come from the germline V gene. CDR3 length equals 15 residues.

The CDR3 DNA follows: TGCGCCAGCAGCTTACAGGCAATAAAGCTAAATGAGCAGTTCTTC. It codes for CASSLQAIKLNEQFF. V and J are TRBV5-1 and TRBJ2-1; perhaps TRBD1 as D (5 bases). V shed 2 bases and J shed 7 bases, with 16 bases lying between them. There are 15 residues in the CDR3. Germline V gives CDR1 SGHRS, CDR2 YFSETQ.

This clone occurred once. The chain combines TRBV11-3 with TRBJ2-7; 7 bases are shared with TRBD2. Trimming at V came to 5 bases and at J to 5 bases, leaving 6 bases not matched to a gene. The V gene's germline CDR1 is SGHNT and CDR2 YENEEA. The CDR3 extends over 13 amino acids. CDR3 amino acids: CASSKRGGNEQYF. The CDR3 bases are TGTGCCAGCAGCAAGAGGGGAGGGAACGAGCAGTACTTC.

This rearrangement joins TRBV4-2 to TRBJ1-1; TRBD1 might be the D (5 bases). The CDR3 loop spans 14 amino acids. Between the trimmed V and J ends, which lost 0 bases and 5 bases, there was a span of 10 bases. CDR1 and CDR2 from the germline V gene are LGHNA and YNFKEQ. CDR3 loop: CASSQEGGRTEAFF. In DNA, the CDR3 is TGTGCCAGCAGCCAAGAGGGGGGGAGGACTGAAGCTTTCTTT.

This rearrangement joins TRBV2 to TRBJ2-2, with D unresolved. Germline assignment: CDR1 SNHLY and CDR2 FYNNEI. Trimming removed 6 bases at V and 1 base at J, with 12 bases between. The CDR3 loop spans 15 amino acids. The CDR3 nucleotides are TGTGCCAGCAGGCCGATTCCACTGAACACCGGGGAGCTGTTTTTT. Its translation: CASRPIPLNTGELFF.

This sequence joins TRBV7-9 and TRBJ1-1, with D unresolved. V was trimmed by 5 bases and J by 4 bases, leaving 5 bases between them. From germline, CDR1 is SEHNR and CDR2 FQNEAQ (reference sequence). The CDR3 has 11 amino acids. CDR3 residues: CASSRGTEAFF. Here the CDR3 DNA reads TGTGCCAGCAGCCGGGGCACTGAAGCTTTCTTT.

The chain is built from TRBV28 and TRBJ1-2; D is unclear. The V gene's germline CDR1 is MDHEN and CDR2 SYDVKM. The CDR3 has 12 amino acids. V was shortened by 5 bases and J by 2 bases, with 6 bases between the two germline ends. DNA for the CDR3: TGTGCCAGCAGTACTCAAAACTATGGCTACACCTTC. It is translated as CASSTQNYGYTF.

The chain is built from TRBV5-1 and TRBJ2-2; 8 bases line up with TRBD2. The V gene end was trimmed by 5 bases and the J gene end by 7 bases; junction bases not matched to a gene: 13. The germline V gene has CDR1 SGHRS and CDR2 YFSETQ. There are 16 residues in the CDR3. This chain's CDR3 is CASRPSGGSFSGELFF. CDR3 in DNA: TGCGCCAGCAGACCAAGCGGGGGTAGCTTCAGCGGGGAGCTGTTTTTT.

The genes are TRBV28 and TRBJ1-2; 8 positions agree with TRBD1. CDR3 length equals 14 residues. V was pared by 1 base and J by 4 bases, with 2 bases of the junction left unmatched. The V gene's germline CDR1 is MDHEN and CDR2 SYDVKM. CDR3 nucleotide sequence: TGTGCCAGCAGTTTATCTGACAGGGGCTATGGCTACACCTTC. Protein: CASSLSDRGYGYTF.

The chain links TRBV30 to TRBJ1-6; D not certain. This CDR3 region has 13 residues. Germline V gene data show CDR1 as GTSNPN and CDR2 as SVGIG (reference sequence). The V end lost 4 bases, the J end lost 8 bases, and 12 bases lay between the germline ends. The CDR3 DNA sequence: TGTGCCTGGAATAGAGCCGGAGATTCACCCCTCCACTTT. It codes for CAWNRAGDSPLHF.

The chain uses TRBV13 and TRBJ1-2, with TRBD1 matching 9 bases. CDR1 and CDR2 from the germline V gene are PRHDT and FYEKMQ (reference sequence). Unmatched junction bases numbered 4, after V lost 2 bases and J lost 3 bases. The CDR3 extends over 15 amino acids. The CDR3 DNA follows: TGTGCCAGCAGCTTAATGGGACAGGGAGACTATGGCTACACCTTC. This translates into CASSLMGQGDYGYTF. Full variable domain (rest looked up from reference TRBV13 and TRBJ1-2): AAGVIQSPRHLIKEKRETATLKCYPIPRHDTVYWYQQGPGQDPQFLISFYEKMQSDKGSIPDRFSAQQFSDYHSELNMSSLELGDSALYFCASSLMGQGDYGYTFGSGTRLTVV.

The chain couples TRBV5-1 to TRBJ1-2; maybe TRBD1 (6 bases). This CDR3 has 14 residues. V dropped 4 bases and J dropped 5 bases, with 15 bases sitting between them. From germline, CDR1 is SGHRS and CDR2 YFSETQ. The CDR3 is CASSPGTREYGYTF. CDR3 DNA sequence: TGCGCCAGCAGCCCCGGGACAAGGGAGTATGGCTACACCTTC.

This clone appeared a few times. The chain employs TRBV5-6 and TRBJ1-5; D perhaps matches TRBD1 (6 bases). The CDR3 has 14 amino acids. V lost 1 base, J lost 4 bases, and 9 bases lay in between. Germline-derived CDR1 and CDR2 are SGHDT and YYEEEE. The CDR3 here is CASSLTGLNQPQHF. CDR3 sequence (DNA): TGTGCCAGCAGCTTGACAGGGTTGAATCAGCCCCAGCATTTT.

This chain uses TRBV7-3 with TRBJ2-5, with D tentatively TRBD1 (6 bases). The CDR3 contains 13 residues. Per the germline V gene, CDR1 is SGHTA and CDR2 is FQGTGA. Deletions cut 3 bases from V and 9 bases from J, with 14 bases between. CDR3: CASSLGTQSPQYF. Here the CDR3 DNA reads TGTGCCAGCAGCTTGGGGACACAATCTCCCCAGTACTTC.

The rearrangement joins TRBV5-6 to TRBJ1-2; D unresolved. Germline values: CDR1 SGHDT, CDR2 YYEEEE. The CDR3 sequence is 15 residues long. Deletions cut 4 bases from V and 8 bases from J, with 21 bases between. CDR3 DNA sequence: TGTGCCAGCAGCCGTAACGACTGGCTTGGAGGAGGCTACACCTTC. The encoded protein is CASSRNDWLGGGYTF. The full variable domain, rest sourced from reference TRBV5-6 and TRBJ1-2, is DAGVTQSPTHLIKTRGQQVTLRCSPKSGHDTVSWYQQALGQGPQFIFQYYEEEERQRGNFPDRFSGHQFPNYSSELNVNALLLGDSALYLCASSRNDWLGGGYTFGSGTRLTVV.

V and J are TRBV2 and TRBJ1-4; a weak D match, TRBD1 (5 bases). The CDR3 length is 15 residues. Germline values: CDR1 SNHLY, CDR2 FYNNEI. V lost 5 bases and J lost 8, with 18 bases in between. CDR3 sequence: CASSTRGPGREKLFF. The DNA of the CDR3 is TGTGCCAGCAGTACCCGGGGACCAGGGAGGGAAAAACTGTTTTTT. Looking up the rest from reference TRBV2 and TRBJ1-4 gives the full variable domain: EPEVTQTPSHQVTQMGQEVILRCVPISNHLYFYWYRQILGQKVEFLVSFYNNEISEKSEIFDDQFSVERPDGSNFTLKIRSTKLEDSAMYFCASSTRGPGREKLFFGSGTQLSVL.

This chain uses TRBV7-6 with TRBJ2-7; 9 bases line up with TRBD1. The V gene end was trimmed by 1 base and the J gene end by 2 bases; junction bases not matched to a gene: 6. The CDR3 extends over 16 amino acids. CDR1 is SGHVS, CDR2 FNYEAQ, per germline. DNA of the CDR3: TGTGCCAGCAGCTTAGAGCCGGGACAGGGAACCTACGAGCAGTACTTC. Protein product: CASSLEPGQGTYEQYF. Looking up the rest from reference TRBV7-6 and TRBJ2-7 gives the full variable domain: GAGVSQSPRYKVTKRGQDVALRCDPISGHVSLYWYRQALGQGPEFLTYFNYEAQQDKSGLPNDRFSAERPEGSISTLTIQRTEQRDSAMYRCASSLEPGQGTYEQYFGPGTRLTVT.

In its sample, this clone was seen a few times. The gene calls are TRBV7-8 and TRBJ2-3; 8 positions agree with TRBD2. J was trimmed by 4 bases and V by 1 base; bases with no gene match: 7. The CDR3 covers 16 residues. Germline-derived CDR1 and CDR2 are SGHVS and FQNEAQ. CDR3 sequence (DNA): TGTGCCAGCAGCTTAGTGTCCGGACTAGCACCAGATACGCAGTATTTT. Residues: CASSLVSGLAPDTQYF.

The chain recombines TRBV7-2 with TRBJ1-2, with D unclear. Between the trimmed V and J ends, which lost 3 bases and 1 base, there was a span of 3 bases. CDR3 length: 12 amino acids. Looked up from germline, CDR1 is SGHTA and CDR2 is FQGNSA. The CDR3 region is CASSFVNYGYTF. The CDR3 region has the DNA TGTGCCAGCAGCTTCGTTAACTATGGCTACACCTTC.

The chain recombines TRBV4-3 with TRBJ2-7; D is possibly TRBD1 (5 bases). Between the trimmed V and J ends, which lost 0 bases and 0 bases, there was a span of 9 bases. Germline lookup yields CDR1 LGHNA and CDR2 YSLEER. The CDR3 is 15 amino acids. CDR3: CASSQDHRPSYEQYF. CDR3 bases: TGCGCCAGCAGCCAAGATCACAGGCCCTCCTACGAGCAGTACTTC.

The rearrangement uses TRBV11-2 and TRBJ2-7; 8 bases line up with TRBD2. The germline V gene has CDR1 SGHAT and CDR2 FQNNGV. This CDR3 contains 15 residues. The junction had 8 bases not matched to a gene; V was cut back by 2 bases and J by 5 bases. CDR3 in amino acids: CASSLPGGRSDEQYF. The CDR3 bases are TGTGCCAGCAGCTTACCCGGCGGGAGGTCAGACGAGCAGTACTTC.

The sample holds a few counts of this clone. This chain connects TRBV4-3 to TRBJ2-1, with 10 bases lining up with TRBD2. Germline V gene sequence: CDR1 LGHNA, CDR2 YSLEER. The V and J ends lost 5 bases and 7 bases, in that order; junction bases with no gene match: 5. The CDR3 is made up of 14 amino acids. This CDR3 reads CASSRLAGPNEQFF. In nucleotides, the CDR3 is TGCGCCAGCAGCAGACTAGCGGGCCCTAATGAGCAGTTCTTC.

On this clone itself: The junction shows a germline mismatch at one end, possibly a read error. The same CDR3 also results from other DNA sequences found in this sample. The chain has TRBV7-7 and TRBJ2-5, with 8 nucleotides matching TRBD2. In germline, CDR1 is SSHAT, CDR2 FNYEAQ (reference sequence). The CDR3 consists of 16 residues. This CDR3 reads CASSLGVRGGQETQYF. DNA of the CDR3: TGTGCTAGCAGCTTGGGAGTCCGGGGGGGGCAAGAGACCCAGTACTTC. Filled out from reference TRBV7-7 and TRBJ2-5, the complete variable domain reads GAGVSQSPRYKVTKRGQDVTLRCDPISSHATLYWYQQALGQGPEFLTYFNYEAQPDKSGLPSDRFSAERPEGSISTLTIQRTEQRDSAMYRCASSLGVRGGQETQYFGPGTRLLVL.